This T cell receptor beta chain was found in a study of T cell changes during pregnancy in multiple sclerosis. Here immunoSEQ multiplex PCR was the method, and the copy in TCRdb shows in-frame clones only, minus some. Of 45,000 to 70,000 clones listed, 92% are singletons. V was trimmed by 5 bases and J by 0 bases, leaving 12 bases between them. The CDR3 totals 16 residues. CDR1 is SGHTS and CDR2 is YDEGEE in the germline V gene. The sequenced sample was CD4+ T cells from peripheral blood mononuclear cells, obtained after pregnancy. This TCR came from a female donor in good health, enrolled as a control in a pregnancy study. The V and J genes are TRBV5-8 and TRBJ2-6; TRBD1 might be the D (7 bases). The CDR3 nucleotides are TGTGCCAGCAGTCCAGGGGGGTTCTCTGGGGCCAACGTCCTGACTTTC. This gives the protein CASSPGGFSGANVLTF.